This T cell receptor beta chain was sequenced during a study of blood T cell repertoires in COVID-19. Original data processing: Researchers report that nucleated cell counts were estimated from reference gene primer amplification. The table came from immunoSEQ multiplex PCR; TCRdb's copy has only in-frame clones and leaves some out. D and trimming come from the DNA, and the V and J calls and clone size come from that table. The repertoire consists of hundreds of thousands of clones, with 85% to 90% occurring once and the leading ten covering less than 3%. Germline CDR1 MNHEY, CDR2 SMNVEV (reference sequence). The CDR3 consists of 12 residues. Trimming stripped 6 bases from V and 5 bases from J, with 11 bases between. Participant age was about 18 to 100 years, and participants resided in about two dozen US areas. Clinical histories supplied by participants themselves formed the basis of cohort assignment.

This TCR was recovered from a woman aged 45-65 years who had been exposed to COVID-19. The sequencing sample was made of PBMCs or T cells enriched from blood (not recorded which). The gene calls are TRBV27 and TRBJ2-7; D is undetermined. CDR3 sequence: CASRGLLDEQYF. In DNA, the CDR3 is TGTGCCAGCAGGGGCCTCCTCGACGAGCAGTACTTC.